This T cell receptor (beta chain) was profiled in a study of early T cells in non-severe SARS-CoV-2 infection. Overall study context: Sequenced material consisted of bulk RNA (from unsorted whole blood), and chains were unpaired.

Study-wide results and caveats: CD4 and private specificities were missed by VDJdb matching, which favored anti-spike CD8 responses.

Of note for this clonotype: Its antigen is not identified.

The V gene's germline CDR1 is MNHNS and CDR2 SASEGT. V lost 1 base and J 8 bases, leaving 8 bases between the germline ends. The CDR3 is made up of 13 amino acids. Using its own MiXCR run on the 5' RACE reads, TCRdb lists one record per CDR3 protein. The table records 35,000 to 50,000 distinct CDR3 sequences, about 23% of them present only once. The source was whole blood, collected at baseline. This receptor was identified in an adult who was a healthcare worker with PCR-confirmed SARS-CoV-2 infection or an uninfected control (not recorded which). V is TRBV6-1 and J is TRBJ2-2; D is unclear. The DNA for the CDR3 is TGTGCCAGCAGTGAAGATGTCCCGGGGGAGCTGTTTTTT. It is translated as CASSEDVPGELFF.